This T cell receptor (beta chain) was observed in a study of blood T cell repertoires in COVID-19. Only in-frame clones appear in the TCRdb table, and some are missing; sequencing was by immunoSEQ multiplex PCR. The data hold some 150,000 clones, with 80% to 90% observed a single time. Per the germline V gene, CDR1 is LNHDA and CDR2 is SQIVND (reference sequence). The length of the CDR3 is 17 residues. Trimming cost V 3 bases and J 4 bases; bases outside gene matches: 8. The chain couples TRBV19 to TRBJ1-6; 8 bases are a match to TRBD1. This receptor was identified in a woman in her 40s with acute or convalescent COVID-19. The sample taken for sequencing was peripheral blood. Here the CDR3 DNA reads TGTGCCAGTAGTATTCCTCCCCGGGACAGGTATAATTCACCCCTCCACTTT. Its protein is CASSIPPRDRYNSPLHF.